The 21 T cell receptor beta chains reported below all come from one sample, sequenced in a study of T cell responses to AZD1222 COVID-19 vaccine. Measured with immunoSEQ multiplex PCR; TCRdb has only the in-frame clones, and not every one. Among over 120,000 clones listed, 93% were seen once. The starting material was peripheral blood, obtained on day 0 of AZD1222 vaccination. Source of these receptors: an adult in good health.

V and J are TRBV11-3 and TRBJ1-1; D not certain. Germline CDR1 reads SGHNT; CDR2 reads YENEEA. V was trimmed by 0 bases and J by 1 base, leaving 3 bases between them. The CDR3 length is 13 residues. CDR3 DNA: TGTGCCAGCAGCTTAGAAGGGAACACTGAAGCTTTCTTT. Translating it yields CASSLEGNTEAFF.

V and J are TRBV28 and TRBJ2-1; a possible D gene is TRBD1 (6 bases). The V end was cut by 2 bases, the J end by 1 base, with 9 bases between. The CDR3 consists of 15 residues. The germline V gene encodes CDR1 MDHEN and CDR2 SYDVKM. The CDR3 sequence: CASSLRQDSYNEQFF. The CDR3, as DNA: TGTGCCAGCAGTTTAAGACAGGATTCCTACAATGAGCAGTTCTTC.

DNA for the CDR3: TGTGCCAGCAGAACGGACAGGGTTAGCAATCAGCCCCAGCATTTT. Encoded protein: CASRTDRVSNQPQHF. The chain uses TRBV6-6 and TRBJ1-5; 8 nucleotides match TRBD1. The V gene end was trimmed by 6 bases and the J gene end by 0 bases; junction bases not matched to a gene: 4. Germline V gene sequence: CDR1 MNHNY, CDR2 SVGAGI (reference sequence). The CDR3 consists of 15 residues.

This clone was seen once. V is TRBV7-2 and J is TRBJ1-1; D perhaps matches TRBD1 (6 bases). Trimming took 4 bases from V and 5 from J, leaving 20 bases between them. The CDR3 is 16 residues long. The germline V gene encodes CDR1 SGHTA and CDR2 FQGNSA. As DNA, the CDR3 is TGTGCCAGCAGCTACACAGGGAGCCCCGGGATGACTGAAGCTTTCTTT. Protein: CASSYTGSPGMTEAFF.

CDR3 DNA: TGTGCCAGCAGCTTAATTACAGAAAAGTACTTC. Translating gives CASSLITEKYF. The chain couples TRBV7-9 to TRBJ2-7; the D is unclear. V lost 2 bases, J lost 11 bases, and 10 bases lay in between. Germline V lookup: CDR1 SEHNR, CDR2 FQNEAQ (reference sequence). CDR3 length equals 11 residues. Combining the CDR3 with reference TRBV7-9 and TRBJ2-7 gives the whole variable domain DTGVSQNPRHKITKRGQNVTFRCDPISEHNRLYWYRQTLGQGPEFLTYFQNEAQLEKSRLLSDRFSAERPKGSFSTLEIQRTEQGDSAMYLCASSLITEKYFGPGTRLTVT.

The gene calls are TRBV28 and TRBJ2-3; no clear D. Germline V gene data show CDR1 as MDHEN and CDR2 as SYDVKM. The V and J ends lost 1 base and 4 bases respectively, with 12 bases between them. This CDR3 spans 15 amino acids. In DNA, the CDR3 is TGTGCCAGCAGTTTATCTTTAGGCAGTCCAGATACGCAGTATTTT. The encoded protein is CASSLSLGSPDTQYF.

The chain carries TRBV24-1 and TRBJ1-2; D ambiguous. The CDR3 is 13 amino acids. Trimming cost V 8 bases and J 0 bases, with 9 bases left between them. The germline gives CDR1 KGHDR, CDR2 SFDVKD. The CDR3 reads CATKTATNYGYTF. CDR3 coding DNA: TGTGCCACCAAGACGGCAACTAACTATGGCTACACCTTC.

The gene calls are TRBV19 and TRBJ1-5; TRBD1 agrees at 8 bases. This CDR3 is built from 15 residues. CDR1 and CDR2 from the germline V gene are LNHDA and SQIVND (reference sequence). The trim removed 6 bases at V and 3 bases at J, leaving 7 bases unmatched. The CDR3: CASSGTGRFNQPQHF. The CDR3 nucleotides are TGTGCCAGTAGCGGGACAGGAAGATTCAATCAGCCCCAGCATTTT.

This chain connects TRBV6-6 to TRBJ1-2; 7 positions match TRBD1. The CDR3 has 12 residues. The V gene's germline CDR1 is MNHNY and CDR2 SVGAGI (reference sequence). The V and J ends lost 6 bases and 7 bases, in that order; junction bases with no gene match: 5. The DNA of the CDR3 is TGTGCCAGCAGCCCGGGACAGAGTGGCTACACCTTC. Amino acid sequence: CASSPGQSGYTF.

The CDR3: CASRSRDRLYGELFF. The CDR3 bases are TGTGCCAGCCGATCCCGGGACAGATTGTACGGGGAGCTGTTTTTT. This chain uses TRBV5-6 with TRBJ2-2; 7 nucleotides line up with TRBD1. Germline V gene lookup returns CDR1 SGHDT and CDR2 YYEEEE. The CDR3 extends over 15 amino acids. The trim removed 7 bases at V and 7 bases at J, leaving 13 bases unmatched.

This chain uses TRBV5-1 with TRBJ1-2; the D is unclear. The CDR3 extends over 14 amino acids. Germline loops: CDR1 SGHRS, CDR2 YFSETQ. V lost 4 bases, J lost 2 bases, and 12 bases lay in between. The CDR3 region has the DNA TGCGCCAGCAGCCCACCCCTTGAGAACTATGGCTACACCTTC. It encodes CASSPPLENYGYTF. Filled out from reference TRBV5-1 and TRBJ1-2, the complete variable domain reads KAGVTQTPRYLIKTRGQQVTLSCSPISGHRSVSWYQQTPGQGLQFLFEYFSETQRNKGNFPGRFSGRQFSNSRSEMNVSTLELGDSALYLCASSPPLENYGYTFGSGTRLTVV.

The chain combines TRBV30 with TRBJ1-1, with 8 bases that match TRBD1. Germline CDR1 GTSNPN, CDR2 SVGIG (reference sequence). The CDR3 is made up of 12 amino acids. J lost 6 bases, V lost 6 bases, and 6 bases had no gene match. The CDR3 coding sequence is TGTGCCTGTCATACAGGGGGATCTGAAGCTTTCTTT. Its translation: CACHTGGSEAFF. Variable domain in full (rest from reference TRBV30 and TRBJ1-1): SQTIHQWPATLVQPVGSPLSLECTVEGTSNPNLYWYRQAAGRGLQLLFYSVGIGQISSEVPQNLSASRPQDRQFILSSKKLLLSDSGFYLCACHTGGSEAFFGQGTRLTVV.

The V and J genes are TRBV29-1 and TRBJ2-2; 7 bases are shared with TRBD2. The CDR3 is 11 amino acids. Germline CDR1 reads SQVTM; CDR2 reads ANQGSEA. In DNA, the CDR3 is TGCAGTGGGAGGGCGGGGGGGGAGCTGTTTTTT. It translates to CSGRAGGELFF.

The chain is built from TRBV19 and TRBJ2-3; 7 bases line up with TRBD2. Trimming cost V 3 bases and J 4 bases; bases outside gene matches: 10. The length of the CDR3 is 16 residues. Germline V gene lookup returns CDR1 LNHDA and CDR2 SQIVND (reference sequence). The CDR3 protein is CASSMVGLGAPDTQYF. The CDR3 DNA reads TGTGCCAGTAGTATGGTTGGACTAGGGGCGCCAGATACGCAGTATTTT.

The rearrangement joins TRBV19 to TRBJ1-2; no reliable D call. V was clipped by 5 bases and J by 2 bases, with 9 bases between them. The germline gives CDR1 LNHDA, CDR2 SQIVND (reference sequence). This CDR3 has 13 residues. Here the CDR3 reads CASSWPRNYGYTF. The CDR3 bases are TGTGCCAGTAGTTGGCCACGAAACTATGGCTACACCTTC.

The chain couples TRBV3-1 (or the pseudogene TRBV3-2) to TRBJ1-3, with unresolved D. Germline CDR1 LGHDT, CDR2 YNNKEL (reference sequence). Trimming stripped 4 bases from V and 0 bases from J, with 16 bases between. The CDR3 has 17 residues. The DNA of the CDR3 is TGTGCCAGCAGCCCTTACCTAGGCGATAGCTCTGGAAACACCATATATTTT. It yields the protein CASSPYLGDSSGNTIYF.

The chain links TRBV30 to TRBJ2-1; D is undetermined. Trimming removed 5 bases at V and 4 bases at J, with 12 bases between. CDR3 length: 13 amino acids. Germline V gene data show CDR1 as GTSNPN and CDR2 as SVGIG (reference sequence). The CDR3 coding sequence is TGTGCCTGGCGGAAGGTGGGATACAATGAGCAGTTCTTC. Translated, it gives CAWRKVGYNEQFF. The full variable domain, in which reference TRBV30 and TRBJ2-1 provide the parts outside the CDR3, is SQTIHQWPATLVQPVGSPLSLECTVEGTSNPNLYWYRQAAGRGLQLLFYSVGIGQISSEVPQNLSASRPQDRQFILSSKKLLLSDSGFYLCAWRKVGYNEQFFGPGTRLTVL.

The chain recombines TRBV6-5 with TRBJ1-4, with 9 positions matching TRBD1. The CDR3 covers 15 residues. The junction had 10 bases not matched to a gene; V was cut back by 6 bases and J by 8 bases. Germline V gene lookup returns CDR1 MNHEY and CDR2 SVGAGI. The CDR3 region has the DNA TGTGCCAGCAGCCGAGGACAGGGGACGGGGGAAAAACTGTTTTTT. This encodes CASSRGQGTGEKLFF.

CDR3 in DNA: TGCGCCAGCAGCCAAGTGGGCAGGGCAGCCACTGAAGCTTTCTTT. Its translation is CASSQVGRAATEAFF. The rearrangement uses TRBV4-1 and TRBJ1-1, with TRBD1 as a possible D gene (5 bases). The V end lost 1 base, the J end lost 4 bases, and 13 bases lay between the germline ends. This CDR3 is 15 amino acids long. In germline, CDR1 is MGHRA, CDR2 YSYEKL.

V is TRBV13 and J is TRBJ1-1; TRBD1 agrees at 8 bases. The V segment lost 5 bases and the J segment 7 bases; nucleotides outside the gene matches: 9. Per the germline V gene, CDR1 is PRHDT and CDR2 is FYEKMQ (reference sequence). This CDR3 comprises 14 residues. The CDR3 protein is CASSPRTGTVEAFF. CDR3 nucleotide sequence: TGTGCCAGCAGCCCGCGGACAGGGACGGTTGAAGCTTTCTTT.

This chain joins TRBV28 and TRBJ1-1; D is unresolved. Trimming removed 2 bases at V and 3 bases at J, with 4 bases between. Germline V lookup: CDR1 MDHEN, CDR2 SYDVKM. CDR3 size: 12 residues. CDR3 coding DNA: TGTGCCAGCAGTTTAGGGGACACTGAAGCTTTCTTT. Residues: CASSLGDTEAFF.